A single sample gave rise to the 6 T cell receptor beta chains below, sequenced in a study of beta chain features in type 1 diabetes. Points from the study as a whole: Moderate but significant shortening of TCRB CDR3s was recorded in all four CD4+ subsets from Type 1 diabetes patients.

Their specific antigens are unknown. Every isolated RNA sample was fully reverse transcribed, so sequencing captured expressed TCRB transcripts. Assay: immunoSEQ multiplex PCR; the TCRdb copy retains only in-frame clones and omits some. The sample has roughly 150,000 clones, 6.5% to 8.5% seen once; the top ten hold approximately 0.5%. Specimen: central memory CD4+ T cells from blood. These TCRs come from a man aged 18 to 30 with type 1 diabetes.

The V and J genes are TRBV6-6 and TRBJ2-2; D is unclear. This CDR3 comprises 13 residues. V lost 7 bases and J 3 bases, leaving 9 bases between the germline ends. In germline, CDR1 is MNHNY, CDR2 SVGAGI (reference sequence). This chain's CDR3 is CASKAGDTGELFF. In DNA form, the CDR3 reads TGTGCCAGCAAGGCTGGAGACACCGGGGAGCTGTTTTTT.

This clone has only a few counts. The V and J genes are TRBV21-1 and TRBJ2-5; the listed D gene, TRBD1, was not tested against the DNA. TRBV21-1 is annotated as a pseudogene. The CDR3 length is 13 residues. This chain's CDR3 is CASSHGREETQYF. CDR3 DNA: TGTGCCAGCAGCCACGGCAGGGAAGAGACCCAGTACTTC.

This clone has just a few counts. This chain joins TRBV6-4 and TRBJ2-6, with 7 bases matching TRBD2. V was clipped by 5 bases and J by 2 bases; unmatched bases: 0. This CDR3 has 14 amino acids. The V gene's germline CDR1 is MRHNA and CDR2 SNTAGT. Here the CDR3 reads CASSRGAGANVLTF. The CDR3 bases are TGTGCCAGCAGTCGGGGGGCTGGGGCCAACGTCCTGACTTTC.

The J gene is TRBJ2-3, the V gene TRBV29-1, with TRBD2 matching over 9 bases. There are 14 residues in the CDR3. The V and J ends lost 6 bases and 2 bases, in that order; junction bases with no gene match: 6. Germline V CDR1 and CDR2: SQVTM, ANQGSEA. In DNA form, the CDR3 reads TGCAGCGTCACGGGCGGGGGGGCCACAGATACGCAGTATTTT. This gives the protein CSVTGGGATDTQYF.

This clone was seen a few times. Written as DNA, the CDR3 is TGTGCCTGGAGTGGTAGACAGGGGACGAACACTGAAGCTTTCTTT. Translated, it gives CAWSGRQGTNTEAFF. J is TRBJ1-1 and V is TRBV30, with TRBD1 identical over 8 bases. The germline V gene encodes CDR1 GTSNPN and CDR2 SVGIG (reference sequence). The CDR3 contains 15 residues. J gave up 1 base and V 1 base, and 5 bases lay outside the gene matches.

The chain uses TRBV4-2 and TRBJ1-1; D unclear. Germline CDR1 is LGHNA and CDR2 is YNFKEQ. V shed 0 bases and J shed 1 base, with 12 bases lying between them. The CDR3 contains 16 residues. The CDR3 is CASSQDEGWGNTEAFF. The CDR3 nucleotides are TGTGCCAGCAGCCAAGATGAGGGTTGGGGGAACACTGAAGCTTTCTTT.